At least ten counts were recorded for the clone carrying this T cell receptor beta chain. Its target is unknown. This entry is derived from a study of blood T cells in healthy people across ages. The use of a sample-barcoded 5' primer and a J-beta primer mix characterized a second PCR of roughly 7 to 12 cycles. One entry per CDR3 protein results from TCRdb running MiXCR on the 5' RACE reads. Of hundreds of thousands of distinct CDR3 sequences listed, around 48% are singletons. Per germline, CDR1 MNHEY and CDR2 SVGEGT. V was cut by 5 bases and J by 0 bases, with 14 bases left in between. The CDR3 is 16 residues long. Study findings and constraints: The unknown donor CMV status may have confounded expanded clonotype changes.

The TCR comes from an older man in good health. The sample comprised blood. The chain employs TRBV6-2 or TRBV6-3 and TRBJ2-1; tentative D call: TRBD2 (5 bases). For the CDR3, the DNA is TGTGCCAGCAGTAATAGAGGGCTCCGCTCCTACAATGAGCAGTTCTTC. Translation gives CASSNRGLRSYNEQFF.